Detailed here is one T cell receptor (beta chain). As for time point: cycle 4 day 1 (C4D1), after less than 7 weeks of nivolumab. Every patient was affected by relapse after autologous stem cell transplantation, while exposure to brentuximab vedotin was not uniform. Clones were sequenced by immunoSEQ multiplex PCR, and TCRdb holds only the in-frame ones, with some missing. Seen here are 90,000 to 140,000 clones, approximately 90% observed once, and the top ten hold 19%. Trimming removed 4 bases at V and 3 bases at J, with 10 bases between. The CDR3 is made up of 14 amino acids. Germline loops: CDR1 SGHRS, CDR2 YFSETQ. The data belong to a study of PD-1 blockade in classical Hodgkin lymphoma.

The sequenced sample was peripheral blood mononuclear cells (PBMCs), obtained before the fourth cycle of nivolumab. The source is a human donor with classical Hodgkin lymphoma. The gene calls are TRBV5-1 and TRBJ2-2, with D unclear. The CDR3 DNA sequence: TGCGCCAGCAGCGCCCAGATCGACACCGGGGAGCTGTTTTTT. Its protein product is CASSAQIDTGELFF.